This entry lists 12 T cell receptor beta chains sequenced from one sample in a study of blood T cell repertoires in COVID-19. The repertoire was sequenced with immunoSEQ multiplex PCR; TCRdb's copy has only in-frame clones and lacks some. Of some 170,000 clones in the sample, 75% to 90% were seen once. Sequenced: peripheral blood. Receptor source: a woman between 55 and 75 years old with acute or convalescent COVID-19.

The chain links TRBV7-8 to TRBJ2-2; 8 bases align to TRBD1. J gave up 5 bases and V 1 base, and 9 bases lay outside the gene matches. CDR3 size: 17 residues. Germline V lookup: CDR1 SGHVS, CDR2 FQNEAQ. The CDR3 DNA reads as TGTGCCAGCAGCTTAGTAGGTGGACAGGGAGCGACCGGGGAGCTGTTTTTT. Translating it yields CASSLVGGQGATGELFF.

The rearrangement links TRBV3-1 (or the pseudogene TRBV3-2) to TRBJ1-4, with a tentative D call TRBD1 (6 bases). Trimming cost V 5 bases and J 8 bases, with 21 bases left between them. CDR1 and CDR2 from the germline V gene are LGHDT and YNNKEL (reference sequence). The CDR3 runs to 16 residues. CDR3 loop: CASSASRGGALEKLFF. CDR3 DNA: TGTGCCAGCAGCGCCTCCCGGGGGGGGGCGTTAGAAAAACTGTTTTTT.

This chain connects TRBV5-1 to TRBJ1-2, with 8 bases matching TRBD1. CDR1 and CDR2 (germline): SGHRS, YFSETQ. This CDR3 has 13 amino acids. Trimming removed 9 bases from V and 6 bases from J; junction bases left unmatched: 10. CDR3 residues: CATTEAGGDGYTF. As DNA, the CDR3 is TGCGCCACGACGGAAGCAGGGGGCGATGGCTACACCTTC.

The rearrangement links TRBV6-5 to TRBJ2-1, with 7 bases aligning to TRBD2. Trimming at V came to 6 bases and at J to 9 bases, leaving 8 bases not matched to a gene. Per the germline V gene, CDR1 is MNHEY and CDR2 is SVGAGI. The CDR3 loop spans 13 amino acids. The CDR3 DNA reads TGTGCCAGCAGCGCCAGCGGGACTCCTGAGCAGTTCTTC. It translates to CASSASGTPEQFF.

V is TRBV11-2 and J is TRBJ1-2, with D hard to call. The CDR3 covers 14 residues. CDR1 SGHAT and CDR2 FQNNGV come from the germline V gene. V was shortened by 1 base and J by 8 bases, with 14 bases between the two germline ends. The CDR3 is CASSLVAGEEGYTF. The CDR3 DNA reads TGTGCCAGCAGCTTAGTGGCCGGAGAGGAGGGCTACACCTTC.

This chain links TRBV2 with TRBJ1-5, with 8 bases fitting TRBD1. Germline CDR1 reads SNHLY; CDR2 reads FYNNEI. V trimming: 8 bases; J trimming: 0 bases; junction bases outside the gene matches: 3. The CDR3 runs to 14 residues. CDR3 loop: CASSGGYSNQPQHF. The CDR3 coding sequence is TGTGCCAGCTCAGGGGGCTATAGCAATCAGCCCCAGCATTTT.

CDR3 region: CASDRGYNEQFF. CDR3 nucleotide sequence: TGTGCCAGCGATAGGGGTTACAATGAGCAGTTCTTC. The V and J genes are TRBV2 and TRBJ2-1; D may be TRBD1 (5 bases). The CDR3 totals 12 residues. V lost 8 bases to trimming and J lost 4 bases, with 9 bases between them. Germline-derived CDR1 and CDR2 are SNHLY and FYNNEI.

This sequence joins TRBV4-1 and TRBJ2-3, with TRBD1 matching 9 bases. CDR1 and CDR2 from the germline V gene are MGHRA and YSYEKL. Trimming at V came to 5 bases and at J to 5 bases, leaving 5 bases not matched to a gene. This CDR3 comprises 14 residues. CDR3 bases: TGCGCCAGCAGCTCTCGACAGGGGGAAGATACGCAGTATTTT. Protein sequence: CASSSRQGEDTQYF.

This clone appeared a few times. The chain has TRBV14 and TRBJ2-7; the D gene is possibly TRBD1 (6 bases). The CDR3 is made up of 14 amino acids. Germline CDR1 is SGHDN and CDR2 is FVKESK. Between the trimmed V and J ends, which lost 1 base and 6 bases, there was a span of 13 bases. CDR3 coding DNA: TGTGCCAGCAGCCAAGGTATCAGGGGTGGCGAGCAGTACGTC. Protein: CASSQGIRGGEQYV.

The chain employs TRBV24-1 and TRBJ2-1, with 9 bases identical to TRBD2. The CDR3 contains 17 residues. Germline lookup yields CDR1 KGHDR and CDR2 SFDVKD. The ends lost 4 bases at V and 6 bases at J; junction bases unmatched: 12. Here the CDR3 reads CATSDAAASGIFNEQFF. The CDR3 coding sequence is TGTGCCACCAGTGACGCCGCCGCTAGCGGGATTTTCAATGAGCAGTTCTTC.

The rearrangement joins TRBV18 to TRBJ1-3, with 7 bases identical to TRBD1. Germline lookup yields CDR1 KGHSH and CDR2 LQKENI. V was clipped by 5 bases and J by 0 bases; unmatched bases: 4. CDR3 length: 15 amino acids. In DNA, the CDR3 is TGTGCCAGCTCAACCGGGACAGTCTCTGGAAACACCATATATTTT. Translation gives CASSTGTVSGNTIYF.

The count of this clone is one. V usage is TRBV5-4 and J usage is TRBJ1-6; D may be TRBD1 (6 bases). The CDR3 covers 14 residues. Germline assignment: CDR1 SGHNT and CDR2 YYREEE (reference sequence). Trimming shortened V by 4 bases and J by 8 bases, and 13 bases separated the two germline ends. The CDR3: CASSLTGADSPLHF. The CDR3 region has the DNA TGTGCCAGCAGCCTGACAGGAGCGGATTCACCCCTCCACTTT.